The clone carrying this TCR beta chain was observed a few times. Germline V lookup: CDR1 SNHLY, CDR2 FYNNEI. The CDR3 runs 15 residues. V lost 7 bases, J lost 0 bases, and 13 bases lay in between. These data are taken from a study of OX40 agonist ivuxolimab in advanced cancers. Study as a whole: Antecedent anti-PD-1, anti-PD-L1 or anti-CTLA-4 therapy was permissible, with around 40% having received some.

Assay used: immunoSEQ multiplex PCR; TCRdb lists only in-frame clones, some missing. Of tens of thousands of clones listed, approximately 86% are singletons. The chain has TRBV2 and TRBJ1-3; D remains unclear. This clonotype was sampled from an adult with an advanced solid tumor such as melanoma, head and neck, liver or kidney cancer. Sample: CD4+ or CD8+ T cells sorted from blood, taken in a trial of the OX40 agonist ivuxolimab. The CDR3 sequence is CASTEAGTSGNTIYF. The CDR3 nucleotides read TGTGCCAGCACCGAAGCGGGAACCTCTGGAAACACCATATATTTT. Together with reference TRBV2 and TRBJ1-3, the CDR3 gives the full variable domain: EPEVTQTPSHQVTQMGQEVILRCVPISNHLYFYWYRQILGQKVEFLVSFYNNEISEKSEIFDDQFSVERPDGSNFTLKIRSTKLEDSAMYFCASTEAGTSGNTIYFGEGSWLTVV.